This T cell receptor (beta chain) was observed in a study of control samples from healthy donors and cancer patients. TCRdb's table, derived via immunoSEQ multiplex PCR, lists solely in-frame clones and lacks some. The table has some 28,000 clones, around 80% seen once. This CDR3 has 18 residues. CDR1 is SGHDT, CDR2 YYEEEE, per germline. V shed 0 bases and J 0 bases; nucleotides not matched to a gene: 3. The TCR comes from a man aged 55 to 70 with head and neck cancer. The rearrangement joins TRBV5-6 to TRBJ2-3; 14 nucleotides agree with TRBD2. Sequencing was performed on PBMCs. Here the CDR3 DNA reads TGTGCCAGCAGCTTGGTGGGACTAGCGGGAGTTAGCACAGATACGCAGTATTTT. Translated, it gives CASSLVGLAGVSTDTQYF.